The entry below gives a single T cell receptor beta chain sequence along with its context. Its antigen is unidentified. 13 Jbeta primers and 60 Vbeta primers were used for the PCR. Sequencing used immunoSEQ multiplex PCR; TCRdb keeps in-frame clones, though not all of them. The sample spans about 150,000 clones; the ten largest clones claim 1.5% to 2%. This record comes from a study of cytomegalovirus exposure and HLA in healthy donors. Findings of the study overall: Reportedly, HLA-A and HLA-B alleles of most subjects were accurately predicted from TCR beta. Some TCR beta chains (164 of them) were listed as cytomegalovirus-associated.

V dropped 4 bases and J dropped 3 bases, with 9 bases sitting between them. The CDR3 extends over 13 amino acids. Germline values: CDR1 SGHTA, CDR2 FQGTGA. Each donor's status was that of a healthy bone marrow donor. The TCR sequence derives from a woman in her fifties or sixties in good health and CMV-seronegative. This sequence joins TRBV7-3 and TRBJ1-2, with no clear D. Sequenced material: PBMCs. The CDR3 DNA reads as TGTGCCAGCAGCTCCTCTCGAGACTATGGCTACACCTTC. Its protein is CASSSSRDYGYTF.